A selection of T cell receptor beta chains follows, all from one sample in a study of blood T cell repertoires in COVID-19. Produced via immunoSEQ multiplex PCR; TCRdb's table is partial and in-frame only. The table has about 180,000 clones, about 83% seen once; the top ten hold 1.5%. The source material was peripheral blood. The source of these receptors is a human donor in a cohort sampled during active COVID-19. Each CDR3 is given with its conserved first and last residue. A D gene is named only where the DNA matches it firmly. A clone size is listed for some rows: how often the clone was seen (once, few, many), or a class if it is expanded.

>TRBJ1-2|-|-|TRBV7-8
TGTGCCAGCAGCTCAGGGCAACGGGGCTACACCTTC
CASSSGQRGYTF
>TRBJ2-5|-|TRBD2|TRBV9
TGTGCCAGCAGCGCGGGGGGTGGGGAGACCCAGTACTTC
CASSAGGGETQYF
>TRBJ1-2|-|-|TRBV2
TGTGCCAGCAGTGAGGGAGGGGCCCTCTATGGCTACACCTTC
CASSEGGALYGYTF
>TRBJ2-7|-|TRBD2|TRBV13
TGTGCCAGCAGCTTCGGGACTAGCGGGAAGTACGAGCAGTACTTC
CASSFGTSGKYEQYF
>TRBJ1-5|-|-|TRBV15
TGTGCCACCAGCAGAGGTGGCACAGATAGCAATCAGCCCCAGCATTTT
CATSRGGTDSNQPQHF
>TRBJ1-3|-|TRBD1|TRBV5-4
TGTGCCAGCAGCGACGGACAGGCCCTATATTTT
CASSDGQALYF
>TRBJ1-2|-|-|TRBV7-6
TGTGCCAGCAGCTCGGGAGGCTATGGCTACACCTTC
CASSSGGYGYTF
>TRBJ2-1|-|-|TRBV29-1
TGCAGCGTTGATGAGGGAATGGCTCTTTATGAGCAGTTCTTC
CSVDEGMALYEQFF
>TRBJ1-3|-|-|TRBV6-5
TGTGCCAGCAGTTACGGGGCAGGGGTTGGAAACACCATATATTTT
CASSYGAGVGNTIYF
>TRBJ1-2|-|TRBD1|TRBV27
TGTGCCAGCACCAAACTCGGACAGGCGTCTAACTATGGCTACACCTTC
CASTKLGQASNYGYTF
>TRBJ2-5|-|TRBD2|TRBV19
TGTGCCAGTAGTCCCGGGACTACCCTCTTCGAGACCCAGTACTTC
CASSPGTTLFETQYF
>TRBJ1-2|-|-|TRBV5-4
TGTGCCAGCAGCTTGGGGTCAGGGGTCACTACTAACTATGGCTACACCTTC
CASSLGSGVTTNYGYTF
>TRBJ2-7|once|TRBD2|TRBV7-9
TGTGCCAGCAGCTTTGGGACTAGCGGTTCCTACGAGCAGTACTTC
CASSFGTSGSYEQYF
>TRBJ1-2|once|TRBD1|TRBV15
TGTGCCACCAGCAGGGCAGGGGGCGCGGATGGCTACACCTTC
CATSRAGGADGYTF
>TRBJ2-7|-|-|TRBV7-8
TGTGCCAGCAGCTTAACTAGCTTGGCCGAGCAGTACTTC
CASSLTSLAEQYF
>TRBJ2-7|-|-|TRBV10-3
TGTGCCATCAGCACCGCTAGCTACGAGCAGTACTTC
CAISTASYEQYF
>TRBJ1-1|once|-|TRBV6-2/TRBV6-3
TGTGCCAGCAGTTACTCGACCGCCCCATCGGGACAGAACACTGAAGCTTTCTTT
CASSYSTAPSGQNTEAFF
>TRBJ2-5|-|TRBD1|TRBV28
TGTGCCAGCAGCACAGGGGGTTTTGTGGCGGGAGAGACCCAGTACTTC
CASSTGGFVAGETQYF
>TRBJ2-1|-|-|TRBV11-2
TGTGCCAGCCGAGGTCACCGCTCCTACAATGAGCAGTTCTTC
CASRGHRSYNEQFF
>TRBJ2-1|-|TRBD2|TRBV7-8
TGTGCCAGCAGCTTAAGGGCTAGCGGGCTCTACAATGAGCAGTTCTTC
CASSLRASGLYNEQFF
>TRBJ2-3|-|TRBD2|TRBV18
TGTGCCAGCTCATCAACTAGCGATTCCAGCACAGATACGCAGTATTTT
CASSSTSDSSTDTQYF
>TRBJ2-7|-|-|TRBV4-1
TGCGCCAGCAGCCAAGGGGTAAGAGGGCTCGAGCAGTACTTC
CASSQGVRGLEQYF
>TRBJ2-4|-|-|TRBV19
TGTGCCAGTAGCAACCCGAATCGAGTAGGAGTTCTAGCCAAAAACATTCAGTACTTC
CASSNPNRVGVLAKNIQYF
>TRBJ2-3|-|TRBD2|TRBV5-1
TGCGCCAGCAGCTTGGACGCTGGGACTAGCGGTGGTACAGATACGCAGTATTTT
CASSLDAGTSGGTDTQYF
>TRBJ2-5|-|TRBD2|TRBV19
TGTGCCAGTAGTACTCTAGGGCTAGCGGGAGGTCCTCAAGAGACCCAGTACTTC
CASSTLGLAGGPQETQYF
>TRBJ1-6|once|TRBD1|TRBV5-6
TGTGCCAGCAGCTCCGGGACAGCTAATTCACCCCTCCACTTT
CASSSGTANSPLHF
>TRBJ2-5|-|-|TRBV7-3
TGTGCCAGCAGCTTGACGGGAGAGGAGACCCAGTACTTC
CASSLTGEETQYF